The 3 T cell receptor beta chains below come from one sample, sequenced in a study of T cell responses to AZD1222 COVID-19 vaccine. Some clones are missing from TCRdb's copy, which holds only in-frame ones; the method was immunoSEQ multiplex PCR. The table records tens of thousands of clones, around 85% of them present only once. The sequenced sample was peripheral blood, obtained 28 days after the second AZD1222 dose. These TCRs come from an adult who received the AZD1222 COVID-19 vaccine.

The table lists this clone with a count of one. The chain employs TRBV5-1 and TRBJ2-3; D is undetermined. CDR3 length: 13 residues. CDR1 and CDR2 from the germline V gene are SGHRS and YFSETQ. Trimming left V 4 bases short and J 6 bases short, with 12 bases between. CDR3 region: CASSPPGSDTQYF. CDR3 in DNA: TGCGCCAGCAGCCCCCCTGGGTCCGATACGCAGTATTTT.

The rearrangement joins TRBV3-1 (or the pseudogene TRBV3-2) to TRBJ2-1, with D perhaps TRBD1 (5 bases). The germline V and J ends were trimmed by 0 bases and 5 bases, with 23 bases remaining between them. Per germline, CDR1 LGHDT and CDR2 YNNKEL (reference sequence). The CDR3 runs 19 residues. The CDR3 DNA sequence: TGTGCCAGCAGCCAAGATCCAGTCGAGGACACGGTAAAGGACAATGAGCAGTTCTTC. Its translation is CASSQDPVEDTVKDNEQFF.

This chain uses TRBV7-2 with TRBJ1-6, with D perhaps TRBD1 (5 bases). Trimming left V 6 bases short and J 7 bases short, with 19 bases between. This CDR3 has 16 amino acids. Germline V CDR1 and CDR2: SGHTA, FQGNSA. CDR3 nucleotides: TGTGCCAGCAGTCAATTTTCCGGGGCCCAGAATTCACCCCTCCACTTT. It yields the protein CASSQFSGAQNSPLHF.